This T cell receptor (beta chain) derives from a study of shared clonotypes between healthy human individuals. CD4+ cells underwent separation, giving CD45RA+ naive and CD45RA-negative memory subsets. Profiled with immunoSEQ multiplex PCR; TCRdb holds only in-frame clones, not every one. Of fewer than 2.5 million clones listed, under 95% are singletons. Sequenced material: naive CD4+ T cells from PBMCs. As to subset: CD45RA+ positively selected. This sequence originates from a man aged 18 to 29 in good health. Some clones in this sample may be carry-over from other donors' samples.

CDR3 sequence (DNA): TGTGCCAGCAGTTTTGGTTTTACCACAGATACGCAGTATTTT. Encoded protein: CASSFGFTTDTQYF. The gene calls are TRBV27 and TRBJ2-3, with D uncertain. Germline V gives CDR1 MNHEY, CDR2 SMNVEV (reference sequence). The CDR3 length is 14 residues. V was clipped by 3 bases and J by 2 bases, with 9 bases between them.